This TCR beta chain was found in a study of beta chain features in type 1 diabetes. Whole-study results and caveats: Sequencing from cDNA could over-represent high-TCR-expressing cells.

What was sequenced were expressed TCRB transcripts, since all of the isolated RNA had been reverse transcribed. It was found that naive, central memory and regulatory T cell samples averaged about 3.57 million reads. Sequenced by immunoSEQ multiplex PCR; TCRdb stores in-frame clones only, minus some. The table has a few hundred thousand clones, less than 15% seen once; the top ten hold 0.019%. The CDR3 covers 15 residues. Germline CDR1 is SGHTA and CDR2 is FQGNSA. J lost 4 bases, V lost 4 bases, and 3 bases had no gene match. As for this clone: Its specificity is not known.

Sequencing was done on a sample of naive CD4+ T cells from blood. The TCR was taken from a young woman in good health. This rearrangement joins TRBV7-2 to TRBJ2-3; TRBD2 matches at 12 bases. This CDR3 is CASSSSSGRADTQYF. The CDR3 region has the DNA TGTGCCAGCAGCTCCTCTAGCGGGAGGGCAGATACGCAGTATTTT.